This TCR beta chain was recovered during a study of T cell changes during pregnancy in multiple sclerosis. The CDR3 totals 15 residues. The germline V gene encodes CDR1 SGHRS and CDR2 YFSETQ. With V trimmed by 0 bases and J by 8 bases, 9 bases remained unmatched. TCRdb's copy holds only in-frame clones and misses some; the assay was immunoSEQ multiplex PCR. Of roughly 110,000 clones detected, 85% to 95% appear once; the ten largest clones hold around 0.8%. The sequence came from a female donor in good health, enrolled as a control in a pregnancy study. The V gene is TRBV5-1, the J gene TRBJ1-2, with 8 bases lining up with TRBD1. Sequenced material: peripheral blood, taken in the third trimester of pregnancy. The CDR3 DNA is TGCGCCAGCAGCTTGGAACAGGGGGTTTTGCGCGGCTACACCTTC. Translating it yields CASSLEQGVLRGYTF.